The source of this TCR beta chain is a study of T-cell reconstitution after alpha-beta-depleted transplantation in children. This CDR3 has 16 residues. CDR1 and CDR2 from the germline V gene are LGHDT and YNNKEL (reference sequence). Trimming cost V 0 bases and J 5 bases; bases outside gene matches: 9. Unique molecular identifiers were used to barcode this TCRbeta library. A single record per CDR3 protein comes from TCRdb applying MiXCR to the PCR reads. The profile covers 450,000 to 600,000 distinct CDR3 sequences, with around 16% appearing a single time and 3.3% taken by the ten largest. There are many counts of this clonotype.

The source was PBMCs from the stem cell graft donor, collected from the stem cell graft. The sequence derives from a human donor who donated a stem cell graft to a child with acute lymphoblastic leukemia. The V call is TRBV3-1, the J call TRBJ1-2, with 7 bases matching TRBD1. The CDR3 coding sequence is TGTGCCAGCAGCCAAGATCGGACAGGATTATCTTATGGCTACACCTTC. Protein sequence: CASSQDRTGLSYGYTF.